This T cell receptor beta chain was documented in a study of blood T cells in healthy people across ages. Overall study context: About one barcoded TCR beta cDNA was captured per two T cells.

Overall study findings and caveats: Unsorted PBMCs prevented conclusive naive versus antigen-experienced comparison. Donors of long life had a larger count of naive CD4+ cells and greater diversity than aged donors.

There are many counts of this clonotype. The antigen remains undetermined. The second PCR ran roughly 7 to 12 cycles with a sample-barcoded 5' primer and J-beta primers. A template-switch adaptor that had 12 random nucleotides put a tag on each cDNA molecule. TCRdb re-analysed the 5' RACE reads in MiXCR, keeping a single row per CDR3 protein. The data contain over 1,200,000 distinct CDR3 sequences, approximately 63% of them singletons. Sequenced material: blood. This receptor was taken from a man aged 18 to 29 in good health.

The chain's CDR3 is CASSPSPGQGIFYEQYF. The DNA for the CDR3 is TGTGCCAGCTCACCATCCCCGGGACAGGGCATATTCTACGAGCAGTACTTC. The chain recombines TRBV18 with TRBJ2-7, with TRBD1 identical over 9 bases. The CDR3 contains 17 residues. With 2 bases clipped from V and 3 bases from J, the junction kept 11 bases outside the gene matches. CDR1 and CDR2 from the germline V gene are KGHSH and LQKENI. The full variable domain, completed using reference TRBV18 and TRBJ2-7, is NAGVMQNPRHLVRRRGQEARLRCSPMKGHSHVYWYRQLPEEGLKFMVYLQKENIIDESGMPKERFSAEFPKEGPSILRIQQVVRGDSAAYFCASSPSPGQGIFYEQYFGPGTRLTVT.